These 19 T cell receptor beta chains came from one sample sequenced in a study of T cell responses to AZD1222 COVID-19 vaccine. Data came from immunoSEQ multiplex PCR; TCRdb stores just in-frame clones and leaves some out. The sample has approximately 150,000 clones, more than 85% seen once. The sample here was peripheral blood, taken 28 days after the second AZD1222 dose. These receptors came from an adult who received the AZD1222 COVID-19 vaccine.

This clone was recorded once. The chain carries TRBV5-5 and TRBJ2-7; D might be TRBD2 (6 bases). The germline V gene encodes CDR1 SGHKS and CDR2 YYEKEE (reference sequence). Trimming stripped 4 bases from V and 3 bases from J, with 14 bases between. This CDR3 comprises 14 residues. In DNA, the CDR3 is TGTGCCAGCAGCCTCTCGCGGGGTGACTACGAGCAGTACTTC. It specifies CASSLSRGDYEQYF.

The chain uses TRBV11-1 and TRBJ1-1; 10 bases fit TRBD1. Trimming removed 4 bases from V and 3 bases from J; junction bases left unmatched: 8. Germline loops: CDR1 SGHAT, CDR2 FQDESV (reference sequence). The CDR3 is 16 residues long. The DNA of the CDR3 is TGTGCCAGCAGCTCCAGGACAGGGGGTGTCGACACTGAAGCTTTCTTT. Translated: CASSSRTGGVDTEAFF.

The rearrangement links TRBV5-1 to TRBJ2-7; 10 nucleotides match TRBD1. V trimming: 5 bases; J trimming: 2 bases; junction bases outside the gene matches: 13. The CDR3 runs to 17 residues. Germline CDR1 is SGHRS and CDR2 is YFSETQ. The CDR3 region has the DNA TGCGCCAGCAGTCATTCCACAAGACAGGGGGCGACCTACGAGCAGTACTTC. Encoded protein: CASSHSTRQGATYEQYF.

V usage is TRBV5-6 and J usage is TRBJ1-2; D is uncertain. The germline CDR1 and CDR2 sequences are SGHDT and YYEEEE. The CDR3 loop spans 12 amino acids. V gave up 5 bases and J gave up 5 bases, with 10 bases separating them. CDR3 amino acids: CASRTTEYGYTF. The CDR3 nucleotides read TGTGCCAGCAGAACTACAGAGTATGGCTACACCTTC. The entire variable domain, with the rest obtained from reference TRBV5-6 and TRBJ1-2, is as follows: DAGVTQSPTHLIKTRGQQVTLRCSPKSGHDTVSWYQQALGQGPQFIFQYYEEEERQRGNFPDRFSGHQFPNYSSELNVNALLLGDSALYLCASRTTEYGYTFGSGTRLTVV.

The rearrangement uses TRBV3-1 (or the pseudogene TRBV3-2) and TRBJ2-7, with D perhaps TRBD1 (6 bases). Germline CDR1 is LGHDT and CDR2 is YNNKEL (reference sequence). Between the trimmed V and J ends, which lost 1 base and 0 bases, there was a span of 13 bases. There are 16 residues in the CDR3. The CDR3 DNA follows: TGTGCCAGCAGCCAAGGATCGTGGACAGTCTCCTACGAGCAGTACTTC. Amino acids: CASSQGSWTVSYEQYF.

The J gene is TRBJ1-1, the V gene TRBV4-2; 8 nucleotides match TRBD1. This CDR3 comprises 16 residues. CDR1 LGHNA and CDR2 YNFKEQ come from the germline V gene. The J segment lost 1 base and the V segment lost 0 bases, leaving 4 bases of the junction unmatched. CDR3 nucleotides: TGTGCCAGCAGCCAAGATCCTGGGACAGGGAACACTGAAGCTTTCTTT. Amino acids: CASSQDPGTGNTEAFF.

V and J are TRBV19 and TRBJ2-1, with D unclear. With 3 bases removed from V and 0 bases from J, the gap between germline ends came to 9 bases. Germline values: CDR1 LNHDA, CDR2 SQIVND (reference sequence). This CDR3 is 15 amino acids long. CDR3 amino acids: CASSITKSSYNEQFF. In DNA, the CDR3 is TGTGCCAGTAGTATTACCAAGAGCTCCTACAATGAGCAGTTCTTC.

The V and J genes are TRBV2 and TRBJ1-1; a possible D gene is TRBD1 (6 bases). Germline lookup yields CDR1 SNHLY and CDR2 FYNNEI. V lost 4 bases and J lost 3, with 12 bases in between. CDR3 length: 14 residues. CDR3 DNA sequence: TGTGCCAGCAGTGTAGATTGGACAGACACTGAAGCTTTCTTT. Translation gives CASSVDWTDTEAFF.

The chain combines TRBV19 with TRBJ1-4; D perhaps matches TRBD1 (6 bases). The V and J ends lost 4 bases and 0 bases respectively, with 9 bases between them. Germline CDR1 and CDR2: LNHDA and SQIVND (reference sequence). The CDR3 runs 15 residues. CDR3 DNA sequence: TGTGCCAGTAGTAAAAGACAGGCAACTAATGAAAAACTGTTTTTT. The encoded protein is CASSKRQATNEKLFF.

The rearrangement joins TRBV27 to TRBJ2-2, with 9 bases aligning to TRBD1. Per the germline V gene, CDR1 is MNHEY and CDR2 is SMNVEV (reference sequence). This CDR3 is 19 amino acids long. The junction had 18 bases not matched to a gene; V was cut back by 3 bases and J by 7 bases. The CDR3 region is CASSFHEYIGTGSDGELFF. In nucleotides, the CDR3 is TGTGCCAGCAGTTTCCACGAATACATCGGGACAGGGTCGGACGGGGAGCTGTTTTTT.

The chain is built from TRBV27 and TRBJ1-1, with D possibly matching TRBD1 (6 bases). In germline, CDR1 is MNHEY, CDR2 SMNVEV (reference sequence). V was clipped by 6 bases and J by 2 bases, with 19 bases between them. This CDR3 contains 16 residues. DNA of the CDR3: TGTGCCAGCAGGCGAGGGACAAGGACTTCTAACACTGAAGCTTTCTTT. Translating it yields CASRRGTRTSNTEAFF.

The rearrangement links TRBV19 to TRBJ2-5; TRBD1 agrees at 9 bases. The CDR3 loop spans 14 amino acids. The germline V gene encodes CDR1 LNHDA and CDR2 SQIVND (reference sequence). V lost 5 bases to trimming and J lost 3 bases; unmatched junction nucleotides: 4. The CDR3 is CASSLWTGEETQYF. In DNA, the CDR3 is TGTGCCAGTAGTCTATGGACAGGGGAAGAGACCCAGTACTTC.

V gene TRBV2 combines with J gene TRBJ2-1; 10 nucleotides match TRBD1. J gave up 9 bases and V 8 bases, and 4 bases lay outside the gene matches. The CDR3 has 12 residues. Germline V gene sequence: CDR1 SNHLY, CDR2 FYNNEI. As DNA, the CDR3 is TGTGCCAGCGGGGACAGGGGAGGTGAGCAGTTCTTC. Encoded protein: CASGDRGGEQFF.

J is TRBJ2-1 and V is TRBV9; D remains unclear. The V gene's germline CDR1 is SGDLS and CDR2 YYNGEE. The CDR3 contains 12 residues. V lost 0 bases and J 8 bases, leaving 6 bases between the germline ends. CDR3 nucleotides: TGTGCCAGCAGCGTAGACTTTGATGAGCAGTTCTTC. Translating it yields CASSVDFDEQFF.

The chain is built from TRBV11-2 and TRBJ2-1; no firm D call. This CDR3 is 17 amino acids long. CDR1 is SGHAT and CDR2 is FQNNGV in the germline V gene. Trimming stripped 7 bases from V and 1 base from J, with 20 bases between. The CDR3 bases are TGTGCCAGCACCGGTCTAAGTGGGCGGCTTTCCTACAATGAGCAGTTCTTC. Its protein product is CASTGLSGRLSYNEQFF.

The chain uses TRBV2 and TRBJ2-1; possible D gene TRBD2, 5 bases. Per germline, CDR1 SNHLY and CDR2 FYNNEI. The CDR3 covers 12 residues. Trimming stripped 6 bases from V and 8 bases from J, with 11 bases between. This CDR3 is CASRDGNYEQFF. The CDR3 coding sequence is TGTGCCAGCAGGGACGGGAACTATGAGCAGTTCTTC. Combining the CDR3 with reference TRBV2 and TRBJ2-1 gives the whole variable domain EPEVTQTPSHQVTQMGQEVILRCVPISNHLYFYWYRQILGQKVEFLVSFYNNEISEKSEIFDDQFSVERPDGSNFTLKIRSTKLEDSAMYFCASRDGNYEQFFGPGTRLTVL.

The chain combines TRBV4-1 with TRBJ1-2; perhaps TRBD1 as D (6 bases). This CDR3 spans 15 amino acids. Germline V gene data show CDR1 as MGHRA and CDR2 as YSYEKL. V gave up 0 bases and J gave up 5 bases, with 13 bases separating them. Here the CDR3 reads CASSQDATGGYGYTF. For the CDR3, the DNA is TGCGCCAGCAGCCAAGATGCGACAGGCGGGTATGGCTACACCTTC.

The chain couples TRBV10-3 to TRBJ1-1, with D unresolved. V was trimmed by 3 bases and J by 1 base, leaving 9 bases between them. The CDR3 length is 14 residues. Germline lookup yields CDR1 ENHRY and CDR2 SYGVKD. CDR3 in amino acids: CAISDRSGNTEAFF. The DNA of the CDR3 is TGTGCCATCAGTGATCGATCAGGGAACACTGAAGCTTTCTTT.

In regard to this clone: This sample also contains other DNA sequences that code for the same CDR3. The CDR3, as DNA: TGTGCCAGCAGATCTACCTACGAGCAGTACTTC. It yields the protein CASRSTYEQYF. The chain combines TRBV7-9 with TRBJ2-7; no firm D call. V was pared by 6 bases and J by 2 bases, with 5 bases between. Germline assignment: CDR1 SEHNR and CDR2 FQNEAQ (reference sequence). The CDR3 sequence is 11 residues long.